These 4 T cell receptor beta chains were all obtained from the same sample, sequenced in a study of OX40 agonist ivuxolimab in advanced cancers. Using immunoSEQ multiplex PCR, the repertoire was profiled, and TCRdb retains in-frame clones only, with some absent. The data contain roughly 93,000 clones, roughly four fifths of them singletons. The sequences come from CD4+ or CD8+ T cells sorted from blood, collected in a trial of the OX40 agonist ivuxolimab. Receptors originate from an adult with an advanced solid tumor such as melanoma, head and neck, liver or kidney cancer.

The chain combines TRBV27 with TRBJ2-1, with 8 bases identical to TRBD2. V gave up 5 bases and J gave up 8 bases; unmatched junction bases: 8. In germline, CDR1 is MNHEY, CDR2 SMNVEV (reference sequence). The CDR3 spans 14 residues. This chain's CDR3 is CASSHRGGRDEQFF. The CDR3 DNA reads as TGTGCCAGCAGTCACCGGGGGGGACGGGATGAGCAGTTCTTC.

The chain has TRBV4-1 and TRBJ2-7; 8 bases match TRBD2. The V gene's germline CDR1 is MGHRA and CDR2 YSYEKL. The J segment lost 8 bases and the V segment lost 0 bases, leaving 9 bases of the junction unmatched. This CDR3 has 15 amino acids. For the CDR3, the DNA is TGCGCCAGCAGCCAAGATCCGGGAGGGGTTACGAAGCAGTACTTC. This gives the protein CASSQDPGGVTKQYF.

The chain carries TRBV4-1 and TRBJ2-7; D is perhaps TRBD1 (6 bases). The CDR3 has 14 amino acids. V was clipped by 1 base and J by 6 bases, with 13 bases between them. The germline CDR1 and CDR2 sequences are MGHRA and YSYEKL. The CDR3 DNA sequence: TGCGCCAGCAGCCAAGTACAGGGTCACTCCGAGCAGTACTTC. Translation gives CASSQVQGHSEQYF.

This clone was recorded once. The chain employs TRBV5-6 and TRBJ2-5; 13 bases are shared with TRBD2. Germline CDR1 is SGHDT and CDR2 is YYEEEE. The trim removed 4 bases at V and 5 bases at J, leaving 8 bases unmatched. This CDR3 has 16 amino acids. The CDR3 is CASSPGLAGVPETQYF. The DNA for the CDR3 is TGTGCCAGCAGCCCCGGACTAGCGGGAGTGCCGGAGACCCAGTACTTC. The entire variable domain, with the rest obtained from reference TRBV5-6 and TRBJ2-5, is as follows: DAGVTQSPTHLIKTRGQQVTLRCSPKSGHDTVSWYQQALGQGPQFIFQYYEEEERQRGNFPDRFSGHQFPNYSSELNVNALLLGDSALYLCASSPGLAGVPETQYFGPGTRLLVL.